This TCR beta chain was recovered during a study of cytomegalovirus exposure and HLA in healthy donors. General study results and limits: A likely sequencing artifact accounted for one observed cluster of highly shared sequence variants.

Points on this clone: Its antigen remains unknown.

CDR1 and CDR2 from the germline V gene are SQVTM and ANQGSEA. The CDR3 consists of 12 residues. V shed 8 bases and J 7 bases; nucleotides not matched to a gene: 5. Primers included in the PCR were 60 Vbeta and 13 Jbeta primers. Profiled with immunoSEQ multiplex PCR; TCRdb holds only in-frame clones, not every one. The table has around 260,000 clones, about 80% seen once; the top ten hold less than 0.4%. Material for sequencing was PBMCs. The chain links TRBV29-1 to TRBJ1-4, with 9 bases lining up with TRBD1. The sequence derives from a girl aged 2-9 years in good health and CMV-seronegative. The chain's CDR3 is CSSRDRAEKLFF. DNA of the CDR3: TGCAGCTCAAGGGACAGGGCTGAAAAACTGTTTTTT.